This TCR beta chain emerged from a study of blood T cell repertoires in COVID-19. Overall study context: From the United States, Italy and Spain came samples of acute and convalescent COVID-19.

In the authors' workflow: The authors estimated nucleated cell counts from reference gene primer amplification. Sequencing used immunoSEQ multiplex PCR; TCRdb keeps in-frame clones, though not all of them. V, J and clone size are those of that table, while D and trimming were read from the DNA. The sample holds about 83,000 clones, around 76% seen once. CDR3 length equals 15 residues. Germline V gene lookup returns CDR1 LNHDA and CDR2 SQIVND (reference sequence). The trim removed 3 bases at V and 5 bases at J, leaving 5 bases unmatched. The chain combines TRBV19 with TRBJ2-2, with 8 bases that match TRBD2. This TCR was recovered from a woman aged 80 or over with active or convalescent COVID-19. Sequenced sample: peripheral blood. Here the CDR3 DNA reads TGTGCCAGTAGTATCCGCCGGGGGGGAACCGGGGAGCTGTTTTTT. Protein product: CASSIRRGGTGELFF.